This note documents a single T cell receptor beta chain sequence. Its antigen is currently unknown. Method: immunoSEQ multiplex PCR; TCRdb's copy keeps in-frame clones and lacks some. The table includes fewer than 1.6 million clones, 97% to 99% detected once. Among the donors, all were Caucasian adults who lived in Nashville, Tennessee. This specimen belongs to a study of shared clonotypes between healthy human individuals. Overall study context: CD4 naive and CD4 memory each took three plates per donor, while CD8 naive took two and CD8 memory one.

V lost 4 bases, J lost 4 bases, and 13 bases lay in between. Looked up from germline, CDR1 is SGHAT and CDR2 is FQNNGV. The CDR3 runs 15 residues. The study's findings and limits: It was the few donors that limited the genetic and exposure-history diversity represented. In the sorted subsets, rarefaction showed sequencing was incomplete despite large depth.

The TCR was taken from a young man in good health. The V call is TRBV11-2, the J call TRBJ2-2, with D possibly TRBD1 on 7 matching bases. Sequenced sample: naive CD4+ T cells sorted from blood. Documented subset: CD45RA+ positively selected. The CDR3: CASSSRGESTGELFF. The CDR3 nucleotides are TGTGCCAGCAGCTCCAGGGGGGAATCCACCGGGGAGCTGTTTTTT.